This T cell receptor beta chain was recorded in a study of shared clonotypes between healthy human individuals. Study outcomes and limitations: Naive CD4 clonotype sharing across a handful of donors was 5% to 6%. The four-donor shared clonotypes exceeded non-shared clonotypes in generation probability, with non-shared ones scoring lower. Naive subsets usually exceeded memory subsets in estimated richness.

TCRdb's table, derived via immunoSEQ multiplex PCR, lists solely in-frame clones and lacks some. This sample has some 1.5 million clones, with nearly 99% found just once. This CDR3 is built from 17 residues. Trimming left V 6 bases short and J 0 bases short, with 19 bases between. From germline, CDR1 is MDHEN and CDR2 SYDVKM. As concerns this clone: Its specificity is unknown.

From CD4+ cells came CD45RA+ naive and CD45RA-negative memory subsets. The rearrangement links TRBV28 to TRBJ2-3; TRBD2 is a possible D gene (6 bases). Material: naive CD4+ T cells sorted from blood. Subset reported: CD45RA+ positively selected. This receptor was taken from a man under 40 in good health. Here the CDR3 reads CASSRDLLYSSTDTQYF. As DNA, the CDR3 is TGTGCCAGCAGCCGGGACTTGCTTTACTCTAGCACAGATACGCAGTATTTT.